The 26 T cell receptor beta chains listed next were all sequenced from one sample in a study of T cells in severe cutaneous drug reactions. Sequenced patients had Stevens-Johnson syndrome or toxic epidermal necrolysis caused by carbamazepine. The iRepertoire multiplex PCR system with TCR subtype-specific primers built both bulk and single-cell libraries. TCRdb reworked the multiplex PCR reads into one entry per CDR3 protein, no DNA. Its listing shows about 21,000 distinct CDR3 sequences. Sample: PBMCs. The receptor source for this set is a human donor with toxic epidermal necrolysis, a severe cutaneous drug reaction.

V usage is TRBV20-1 and J usage is TRBJ2-7; TCRdb lists TRBD2, though no DNA is available to test this call. Germline assignment: CDR1 DFQATT and CDR2 SNEGSKA (reference sequence). The CDR3 is made up of 12 amino acids. CDR3 sequence reads: CSARVWEYEQYF.

The genes are TRBV18 and TRBJ2-7; lacking DNA, the TRBD2 call made by TCRdb goes unchecked. Germline V CDR1 and CDR2: KGHSH, LQKENI. The CDR3 extends over 17 amino acids. The CDR3 region is CASSPRSSGRGLREQYF. Looking up the rest from reference TRBV18 and TRBJ2-7 gives the full variable domain: NAGVMQNPRHLVRRRGQEARLRCSPMKGHSHVYWYRQLPEEGLKFMVYLQKENIIDESGMPKERFSAEFPKEGPSILRIQQVVRGDSAAYFCASSPRSSGRGLREQYFGPGTRLTVT.

V is TRBV28 and J is TRBJ2-3; TCRdb's assignment of TRBD1 cannot be checked, as there is no DNA. The CDR3 consists of 17 residues. From germline, CDR1 is MDHEN and CDR2 SYDVKM. The CDR3: CASSLSPGYIRPDTQYF.

Frequency places this clonotype as medium-sized (0.01 to 0.1%). The chain combines TRBV30 with TRBJ2-1; no DNA is available, so the TRBD2 call from TCRdb remains unchecked. The V gene's germline CDR1 is GTSNPN and CDR2 SVGIG (reference sequence). This CDR3 is 14 amino acids long. CDR3 loop: CAASEGALYNEQFF.

The chain recombines TRBV4-3 with TRBJ2-1; TCRdb's D call, TRBD2, is unchecked because there is no DNA. The germline V gene has CDR1 LGHNA and CDR2 YSLEER. The CDR3 has 18 residues. CDR3 loop: CASSQEIRAGEWYNEQFF.

This clonotype is deemed medium-sized by its frequency. The chain carries TRBV29-1 and TRBJ2-3; the D call of TRBD2 rests on TCRdb alone, since no DNA is present to check it. Germline lookup yields CDR1 SQVTM and CDR2 ANQGSEA. CDR3 length equals 15 residues. The CDR3 is CSVRTSGRATDTQYF.

The genes are TRBV20-1 and TRBJ2-7; TCRdb calls TRBD2, which cannot be checked without DNA. Germline CDR1 and CDR2: DFQATT and SNEGSKA (reference sequence). This CDR3 is built from 20 residues. This CDR3 reads CSARAARTSGMILDSYEQYF.

The chain couples TRBV9 to TRBJ2-1. Germline CDR1 reads SGDLS; CDR2 reads YYNGEE. The CDR3 runs 16 residues. The chain's CDR3 is CASSVSGSGAYNEQFF.

This chain joins TRBV15 and TRBJ2-7; TCRdb returns TRBD1, unconfirmable since there is no DNA. Germline CDR1 is LNHNV and CDR2 is YYDKDF (reference sequence). CDR3 size: 16 residues. CDR3 sequence reads: CATSRDFARGAYEQYF.

The genes are TRBV5-1 and TRBJ2-7; TCRdb lists TRBD1, though no DNA is available to test this call. The germline V gene has CDR1 SGHRS and CDR2 YFSETQ. The CDR3 is 14 amino acids. CDR3 sequence: CASSTGTGSYEQYF.

The J gene is TRBJ2-5, the V gene TRBV30; TCRdb outputs TRBD1, but without DNA this stays unchecked. Per the germline V gene, CDR1 is GTSNPN and CDR2 is SVGIG (reference sequence). There are 12 residues in the CDR3. The CDR3 here is CAWSKQGETQYF.

The chain employs TRBV3-1 and TRBJ2-1. This CDR3 region has 12 residues. In germline, CDR1 is LGHDT, CDR2 YNNKEL (reference sequence). The CDR3: CASALDNNEQFF.

By frequency, this clonotype registers medium-sized. This chain's CDR3 is CAWSDGVNNEQFF. The chain employs TRBV30 and TRBJ2-1. The germline V gene encodes CDR1 GTSNPN and CDR2 SVGIG (reference sequence). The CDR3 contains 13 residues.

This rearrangement joins TRBV4-2 to TRBJ2-7; TCRdb picks TRBD1, but there is no DNA to check that call. The germline V gene has CDR1 LGHNA and CDR2 YNFKEQ. This CDR3 contains 16 residues. CDR3 sequence reads: CASSHPRDGGSYEQYF.

The rearrangement links TRBV24-1 to TRBJ2-1; without DNA, the TCRdb call of TRBD1 cannot be checked. Per the germline V gene, CDR1 is KGHDR and CDR2 is SFDVKD. CDR3 length equals 16 residues. The CDR3 sequence: CATSDRTDPQGNEQFF.

The rearrangement uses TRBV9 and TRBJ1-1; as DNA is missing, the TRBD1 call by TCRdb cannot be tested. This CDR3 region has 14 residues. CDR1 and CDR2 from the germline V gene are SGDLS and YYNGEE. CDR3 amino acids: CASSEGQLNTEAFF. Full variable domain (rest looked up from reference TRBV9 and TRBJ1-1): DSGVTQTPKHLITATGQRVTLRCSPRSGDLSVYWYQQSLDQGLQFLIQYYNGEERAKGNILERFSAQQFPDLHSELNLSSLELGDSALYFCASSEGQLNTEAFFGQGTRLTVV.

The rearrangement links TRBV18 to TRBJ2-4. The CDR3 is 14 amino acids. Germline assignment: CDR1 KGHSH and CDR2 LQKENI. The chain's CDR3 is CASSPPVGKNIQYF.

This clonotype shows up as medium-sized by frequency. This chain connects TRBV6-5 to TRBJ2-1; as DNA is missing, the TRBD1 call by TCRdb cannot be tested. Germline V gene data show CDR1 as MNHEY and CDR2 as SVGAGI. The CDR3 has 12 residues. CDR3 in amino acids: CASSYRGNEQFF.

V and J are TRBV28 and TRBJ2-7; the D call from TCRdb, TRBD1, cannot be confirmed without DNA. The CDR3 consists of 15 residues. In germline, CDR1 is MDHEN, CDR2 SYDVKM. The CDR3 protein is CASWTRSTGFNEQYF.

The rearrangement links TRBV12-3 or TRBV12-4 to TRBJ1-5; TCRdb outputs TRBD1, but without DNA this stays unchecked. The CDR3 is made up of 16 amino acids. The CDR3 sequence is CASSPRQGHSNQPQHF.

The V and J genes are TRBV19 and TRBJ2-7; TCRdb's D call of TRBD2 is untestable without DNA. Per the germline V gene, CDR1 is LNHDA and CDR2 is SQIVND (reference sequence). CDR3 size: 17 residues. CDR3 loop: CASSMRLGPLQPYEQYF.

The chain combines TRBV5-6 with TRBJ1-3. Germline V gene lookup returns CDR1 SGHDT and CDR2 YYEEEE. The CDR3 runs to 14 residues. CDR3 amino acids: CASSLLLSGNTIYF.

The rearrangement joins TRBV20-1 to TRBJ2-7; without DNA, the TCRdb call of TRBD1 cannot be checked. The CDR3 contains 14 residues. Germline lookup yields CDR1 DFQATT and CDR2 SNEGSKA (reference sequence). This CDR3 reads CSARDPGQDLEQYF.

The chain couples TRBV7-9 to TRBJ1-4. The CDR3 length is 16 residues. Germline CDR1 reads SEHNR; CDR2 reads FQNEAQ (reference sequence). CDR3 sequence reads: CASSFIDGEGNEKLFF.

The gene calls are TRBV4-2 and TRBJ1-5. The CDR3 sequence is 16 residues long. Germline CDR1 reads LGHNA; CDR2 reads YNFKEQ. This CDR3 reads CASGQDKRGTGQPQHF.

V and J are TRBV27 and TRBJ1-5; the TCRdb call, TRBD1, lacks DNA for checking. Per the germline V gene, CDR1 is MNHEY and CDR2 is SMNVEV (reference sequence). This CDR3 is 13 amino acids long. CDR3 region: CASSFSPHQPQHF.